These 17 T cell receptor beta chains were sequenced from one sample in a study of tumor and adjacent non-tumor tissue in lung cancer. A modified ARM-PCR protocol with three rounds of nested PCR amplified TCRbeta. Each CDR3 protein gets one entry after TCRdb re-called the multiplex PCR reads with MiXCR. The table includes 98,000 or so distinct CDR3 sequences, 75% to 85% detected once. The template was RNA from unsorted bulk tissue. The normal lung tissue was taken more than 3 cm from the tumor edge. The sequencing input was distant non-tumor lung tissue. These TCRs come from a man between 60 and 75 years old with small cell lung cancer.

This clonotype was seen just once. This may come from a read error, since a much larger clone is one base off. The chain uses TRBV7-8 and TRBJ2-5, with D perhaps TRBD1 or TRBD2 (6 bases each). CDR3 size: 15 residues. CDR1 and CDR2 (germline): SGHVS, FQNEAQ. In DNA form, the CDR3 reads TGTGTCAGCAGCTTAGCGATGGGGGGCAGGGAGACCCAGTACTTC. Translation gives CVSSLAMGGRETQYF.

As regards this clonotype: No conserved phenylalanine or tryptophan ends this CDR3, so it is likely a read error. The V and J genes are TRBV5-1 and TRBJ2-7; D assignment may be TRBD1 or TRBD2 (7 bases each). CDR1 is SGHRS, CDR2 YFSETQ, per germline. The ends were cut back, 7 bases at V and 2 bases at J, with 16 bases in the middle. This CDR3 comprises 14 residues. In nucleotides, the CDR3 is TGCGCCAGCGGAGAATCAGGGGGGGCCTACGAGCAGTACTCC. This codes for CASGESGGAYEQYS.

Comments on this clonotype: The conserved final phenylalanine or tryptophan is absent from the CDR3, which likely points to a read error. The rearrangement uses TRBV12-3 or TRBV12-4 and TRBJ2-5; D might be TRBD1 or TRBD2, each matching 5 bases. This CDR3 is built from 12 residues. The CDR3 nucleotides read TGTACCAGCAGCCCCGGGGCAGAGACCCAGTACTCC. Translating it yields CTSSPGAETQYS.

Concerning this clonotype: Since a much larger clone is just one base distant, this may be a read error. The rearrangement links TRBV30 to TRBJ2-3; 11 bases align to TRBD2. Germline lookup yields CDR1 GTSNPN and CDR2 SVGIG (reference sequence). The CDR3 extends over 15 amino acids. Trimming at V came to 4 bases and at J to 4 bases, leaving 7 bases not matched to a gene. The CDR3 sequence is CAWNALAGEPDTQYF. The CDR3 coding sequence is TGTGCCTGGAATGCACTAGCGGGAGAACCAGATACGCAGTATTTT.

A remark on this clonotype: This likely comes from a read error, as the CDR3 has no conserved phenylalanine or tryptophan at its end. V and J are TRBV11-2 and TRBJ1-4; D gene ambiguous. The germline V gene has CDR1 SGHAT and CDR2 FQNNGV. The CDR3 contains 11 residues. DNA for the CDR3: TGTCCCAGCAGCCCTAATGAAAAACTGTTTATT. The encoded protein is CPSSPNEKLFI.

Regarding this clonotype: The junction differs from germline at one of its ends, possibly a read error. The chain links TRBV10-3 to TRBJ2-2; 10 nucleotides match TRBD2. This CDR3 contains 17 residues. Looked up from germline, CDR1 is ENHRY and CDR2 is SYGVKD. CDR3 region: CAISELEVLAGPGELFF. The CDR3 DNA follows: TGTGCCATCAGTGAGCTGGAGGTACTAGCGGGACCCGGGGAGCTGTTCTTT.

As to this clonotype: Germline is not matched at one junction end, which may reflect a read error. The chain has TRBV12-3 or TRBV12-4 and TRBJ1-2; D might be TRBD1 (5 bases). The CDR3 runs to 13 residues. In DNA form, the CDR3 reads TGTGCCAGGAGCCTTCGGGGCAGCTATGGCTACACATTC. Encoded protein: CARSLRGSYGYTF.

About this clonotype: Here the CDR3 omits its conserved ending phenylalanine or tryptophan, so a read error is the likely source. The genes are TRBV11-2 and TRBJ2-7, with no clear D. In germline, CDR1 is SGHAT, CDR2 FQNNGV. The CDR3 length is 15 residues. CDR3 DNA: TGTGCCAGCAGCTTAGCTTCTAGAGACTCCTATGAGCAGTACCTC. As protein: CASSLASRDSYEQYL.

A word on this clonotype: As the CDR3 is not closed by the conserved phenylalanine or tryptophan, this likely results from a read error. J is TRBJ2-7 and V is TRBV29-1, with D maybe TRBD2 (5 bases). Germline loops: CDR1 SQVTM, CDR2 ANQGSEA. The CDR3 runs 12 residues. Trimming left V 7 bases short and J 0 bases short, with 10 bases between. The CDR3 DNA follows: TGCAGCGCCCGGGATATCTCCTACGAGCAGTACCTC. It is translated as CSARDISYEQYL.

A remark on this clonotype: A read error may account for a junction end that differs from germline. This CDR3 reads CIVESRAEYYDYTF. In nucleotides, the CDR3 is TGCATCGTTGAGTCCCGGGCGGAGTACTATGACTACACCTTC. The rearrangement uses TRBV29-1 and TRBJ1-2; D is unclear. The CDR3 is 14 residues long. The germline V gene has CDR1 SQVTM and CDR2 ANQGSEA.

As regards this clonotype: Germline is not matched at one junction end, which may reflect a read error. V usage is TRBV30 and J usage is TRBJ2-7, with 8 bases fitting TRBD2. Germline V lookup: CDR1 GTSNPN, CDR2 SVGIG (reference sequence). The CDR3 extends over 13 amino acids. The CDR3 nucleotides are TGTGTCTGGGACCGGACTAGCTCCTACGAGCACTACTTC. Its translation is CVWDRTSSYEHYF.

A single count supports this clonotype. The V call is TRBV5-1, the J call TRBJ2-1; 9 bases match TRBD2. This CDR3 is built from 15 residues. V shed 6 bases, J shed 9 bases, and the junction held 13 bases outside the gene matches. The germline V gene has CDR1 SGHRS and CDR2 YFSETQ. CDR3 DNA sequence: TGCGCCAGCACCCCTAGCGGGGCAGTAGGGATTGAGCAGTTCTTC. Its translation is CASTPSGAVGIEQFF.

About this clonotype itself: Possible read error: a much larger clone is one base away. The chain has TRBV13 and TRBJ2-1, with D possibly TRBD2 on 6 matching bases. CDR3 length: 15 residues. Trimming pared 10 bases from V and 0 bases from J, leaving 16 bases between. Germline assignment: CDR1 PRHDT and CDR2 FYEKMQ (reference sequence). The CDR3 loop is CATVWWGVSYNEQFF. Here the CDR3 DNA reads TGTGCCACCGTCTGGTGGGGGGTCTCCTACAATGAGCAGTTCTTC.

With respect to this clonotype: Given a much more abundant clone one base away, this may be a read error. The chain joins TRBV5-1 to TRBJ2-7; D call uncertain. Germline V CDR1 and CDR2: SGHRS, YFSETQ. The CDR3 is 15 residues long. The CDR3 is CTSSLSVGQTYEQYF. CDR3 in DNA: TGCACCAGCAGCTTGTCGGTAGGCCAGACCTACGAGCAGTACTTC.

V usage is TRBV28 and J usage is TRBJ2-5, with D hard to call. This CDR3 contains 12 residues. V was shortened by 5 bases and J by 5 bases, with 9 bases between the two germline ends. Looked up from germline, CDR1 is MDHEN and CDR2 is SYDVKM. This CDR3 reads CASSRVKETQYF. The DNA of the CDR3 is TGTGCCAGCAGTAGGGTTAAGGAGACCCAGTACTTC. Filled out from reference TRBV28 and TRBJ2-5, the complete variable domain reads DVKVTQSSRYLVKRTGEKVFLECVQDMDHENMFWYRQDPGLGLRLIYFSYDVKMKEKGDIPEGYSVSREKKERFSLILESASTNQTSMYLCASSRVKETQYFGPGTRLLVL.

Points on this clonotype: A much larger clone is a single base away; this may be a read error. This is likely a read error, given that the CDR3 carries no conserved phenylalanine or tryptophan at its end. The chain combines TRBV30 with TRBJ2-1; D remains ambiguous. The CDR3 totals 14 residues. Per germline, CDR1 GTSNPN and CDR2 SVGIG (reference sequence). The V end lost 1 base, the J end lost 7 bases, and 14 bases lay between the germline ends. CDR3 nucleotides: TGTGCCTGGAGTGGAAGTAGTTTCGGGAATGAGCAGTTCTTG. Its protein product is CAWSGSSFGNEQFL.

In its sample, this clonotype was seen a few times. Possible read error: a much larger clone is one base away. This chain connects TRBV12-3 or TRBV12-4 to TRBJ2-7, with TRBD1 as a possible D gene (6 bases). This CDR3 is 13 amino acids long. In nucleotides, the CDR3 is TGTGCCAGCAGTTTGTGGGGGCGCTACGATCAGTACTTC. Translated: CASSLWGRYDQYF.